Listed here is a single T cell receptor beta chain. What it recognizes is unknown. Within the sample, other DNA sequences also encode this same CDR3. The record originates from a study of shared clonotypes between healthy human individuals. Study overall: The study drew on two women and a few men aged 18 to 49 as donors.

Broader study findings: Estimated clonotype richness was generally higher in naive than memory subsets. Rarefaction showed that sequencing of sorted subsets was incomplete (despite large depth).

Germline-derived CDR1 and CDR2 are SNHLY and FYNNEI. CDR3 length: 12 residues. V was clipped by 8 bases and J by 4 bases, with 12 bases between them. Deep was the level at which the assay was run. TCRdb's copy holds only in-frame clones and misses some; the assay was immunoSEQ multiplex PCR. The table has millions of clones, 95% seen once. This TCR was sampled from a man in his late teens or twenties in good health. The gene calls are TRBV2 and TRBJ2-7; possibly TRBD1 or TRBD2 for D (5 bases each). Input material: naive CD4+ T cells sorted from blood. Subset here: CD45RA+ positively selected. CDR3 coding DNA: TGTGCCAGCTCGGGGCTAGGGTACGAGCAGTACTTC. It encodes CASSGLGYEQYF.